Shown below are 4 T cell receptor beta chains from a single sample sequenced in a study of metastatic and nonmetastatic thyroid tumors. Prior to thyroid surgery, none of the patients had received any treatment. Via MiXCR, TCRdb re-called the PCR reads. The table lists 32,000 or so clones, 15% to 20% of them singletons. Sequenced input: blood. The receptors come from a male donor with papillary thyroid cancer or a benign thyroid nodule (not recorded which). Some clones in this sample may be carry-over from other donors' samples.

V is TRBV11-2 and J is TRBJ2-1, with 14 bases that match TRBD2. The length of the CDR3 is 16 residues. The junction had 8 bases not matched to a gene; V was cut back by 5 bases and J by 8 bases. Germline values: CDR1 SGHAT, CDR2 FQNNGV. CDR3: CASSPQGTSGRYEQFF. In DNA form, the CDR3 reads TGTGCCAGCAGCCCCCAGGGGACTAGCGGGAGATATGAGCAGTTCTTC. Full variable domain (outside the CDR3, taken from reference TRBV11-2 and TRBJ2-1): EAGVAQSPRYKIIEKRQSVAFWCNPISGHATLYWYQQILGQGPKLLIQFQNNGVVDDSQLPKDRFSAERLKGVDSTLKIQPAKLEDSAVYLCASSPQGTSGRYEQFFGPGTRLTVL.

This chain joins TRBV6-2 or TRBV6-3 and TRBJ2-1, with D possibly TRBD2 on 6 matching bases. CDR1 is MNHEY, CDR2 SVGEGT, per germline. The CDR3 runs to 16 residues. V was trimmed by 4 bases and J by 0 bases, leaving 13 bases between them. CDR3: CASSSSGLSSYNEQFF. In DNA, the CDR3 is TGTGCCAGCAGTTCCTCGGGACTTAGCTCCTACAATGAGCAGTTCTTC.

This clone was detected many times. The rearrangement joins TRBV28 to TRBJ2-3; D gene uncertain. With 6 bases removed from V and 4 bases from J, the gap between germline ends came to 8 bases. The CDR3 runs 12 residues. Germline V CDR1 and CDR2: MDHEN, SYDVKM. The CDR3 coding sequence is TGTGCCAGCAGAATCCCGGCAGATACGCAGTATTTT. Its protein is CASRIPADTQYF.

This clone came up many times. The V and J genes are TRBV7-6 and TRBJ1-1, with 10 bases identical to TRBD1. Unmatched junction bases numbered 12, after V lost 3 bases and J lost 2 bases. This CDR3 has 18 residues. CDR1 is SGHVS, CDR2 FNYEAQ, per germline. The CDR3 spells CASSLDGTGAPQNTEAFF. CDR3 DNA sequence: TGTGCCAGCAGCTTGGACGGGACAGGGGCCCCGCAAAACACTGAAGCTTTCTTT.